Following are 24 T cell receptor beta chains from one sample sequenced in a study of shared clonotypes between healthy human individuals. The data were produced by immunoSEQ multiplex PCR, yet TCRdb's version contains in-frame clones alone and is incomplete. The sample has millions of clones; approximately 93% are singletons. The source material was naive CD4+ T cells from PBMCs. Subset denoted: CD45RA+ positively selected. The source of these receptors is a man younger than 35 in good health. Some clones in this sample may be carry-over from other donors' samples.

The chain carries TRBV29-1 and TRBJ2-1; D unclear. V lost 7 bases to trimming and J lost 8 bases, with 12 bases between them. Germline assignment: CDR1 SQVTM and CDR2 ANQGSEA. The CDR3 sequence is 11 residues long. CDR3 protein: CSGEYLDEQFF. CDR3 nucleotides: TGCAGCGGGGAATACCTCGATGAGCAGTTCTTC.

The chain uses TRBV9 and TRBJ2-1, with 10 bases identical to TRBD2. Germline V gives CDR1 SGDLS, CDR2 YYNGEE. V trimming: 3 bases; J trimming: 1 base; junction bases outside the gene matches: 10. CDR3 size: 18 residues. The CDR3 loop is CASSEGLAGEISYNEQFF. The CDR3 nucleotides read TGTGCCAGCAGCGAGGGGCTAGCGGGAGAAATTTCCTACAATGAGCAGTTCTTC.

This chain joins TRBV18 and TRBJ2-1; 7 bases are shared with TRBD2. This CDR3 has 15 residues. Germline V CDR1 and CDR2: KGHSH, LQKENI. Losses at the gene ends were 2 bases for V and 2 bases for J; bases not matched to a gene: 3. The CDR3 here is CASSPGLVTYNEQFF. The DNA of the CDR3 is TGTGCCAGCTCACCAGGACTAGTAACCTACAATGAGCAGTTCTTC. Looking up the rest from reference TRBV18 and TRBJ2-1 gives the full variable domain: NAGVMQNPRHLVRRRGQEARLRCSPMKGHSHVYWYRQLPEEGLKFMVYLQKENIIDESGMPKERFSAEFPKEGPSILRIQQVVRGDSAAYFCASSPGLVTYNEQFFGPGTRLTVL.

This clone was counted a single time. CDR3 coding DNA: TGTGCCAGTAGTACTAGTCCCAATGGAAACACCATATATTTT. Encoded protein: CASSTSPNGNTIYF. J is TRBJ1-3 and V is TRBV19; D remains unclear. The V end lost 4 bases, the J end lost 3 bases, and 10 bases lay between the germline ends. The germline gives CDR1 LNHDA, CDR2 SQIVND (reference sequence). The CDR3 loop spans 14 amino acids.

CDR3 sequence reads: CASSPTPTGGLNTEAFF. CDR3 sequence (DNA): TGTGCCAGCAGCCCTACACCGACCGGGGGCCTGAACACTGAAGCTTTCTTT. V and J are TRBV5-4 and TRBJ1-1, with D perhaps TRBD1 (6 bases). V was trimmed by 4 bases and J by 0 bases, leaving 19 bases between them. Germline V gene lookup returns CDR1 SGHNT and CDR2 YYREEE (reference sequence). The CDR3 extends over 17 amino acids.

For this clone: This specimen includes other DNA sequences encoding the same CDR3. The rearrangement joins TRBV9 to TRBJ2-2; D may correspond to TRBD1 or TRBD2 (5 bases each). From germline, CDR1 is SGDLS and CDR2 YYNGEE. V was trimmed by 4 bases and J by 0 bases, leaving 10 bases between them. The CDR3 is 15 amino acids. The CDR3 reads CASSKGTANTGELFF. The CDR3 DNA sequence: TGTGCCAGCAGCAAAGGGACGGCGAACACCGGGGAGCTGTTTTTT.

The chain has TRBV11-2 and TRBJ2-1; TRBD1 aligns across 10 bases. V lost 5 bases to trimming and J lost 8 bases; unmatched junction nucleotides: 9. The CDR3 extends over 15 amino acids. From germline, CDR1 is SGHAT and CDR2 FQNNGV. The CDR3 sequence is CASSRRQGAFDEQFF. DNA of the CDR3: TGTGCCAGCAGCCGGAGACAGGGGGCTTTCGATGAGCAGTTCTTC. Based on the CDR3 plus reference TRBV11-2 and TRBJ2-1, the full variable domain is EAGVAQSPRYKIIEKRQSVAFWCNPISGHATLYWYQQILGQGPKLLIQFQNNGVVDDSQLPKDRFSAERLKGVDSTLKIQPAKLEDSAVYLCASSRRQGAFDEQFFGPGTRLTVL.

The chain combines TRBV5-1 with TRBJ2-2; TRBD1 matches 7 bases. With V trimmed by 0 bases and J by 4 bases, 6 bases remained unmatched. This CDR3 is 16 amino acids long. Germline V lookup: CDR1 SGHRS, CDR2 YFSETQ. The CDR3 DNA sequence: TGCGCCAGCAGCTTGGTTACAGGGGCGAGCACCGGGGAGCTGTTTTTT. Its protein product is CASSLVTGASTGELFF.

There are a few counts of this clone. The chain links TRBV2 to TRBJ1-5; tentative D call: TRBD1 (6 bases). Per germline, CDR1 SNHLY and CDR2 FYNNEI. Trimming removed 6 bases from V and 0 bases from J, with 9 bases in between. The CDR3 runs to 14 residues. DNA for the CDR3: TGTGCCAGCAGCAGGACAGCTAGCAATCAGCCCCAGCATTTT. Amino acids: CASSRTASNQPQHF.

The CDR3 nucleotides are TGTGCCAGCAGCTTAGCACGGGGACCTAGCGGTGAGCAGTTCTTC. Translation gives CASSLARGPSGEQFF. The chain joins TRBV7-6 to TRBJ2-1; 7 nucleotides match TRBD2. This CDR3 region has 15 residues. The V gene's germline CDR1 is SGHVS and CDR2 FNYEAQ. With 0 bases clipped from V and 9 bases from J, the junction kept 8 bases outside the gene matches. Full variable domain (missing parts from reference TRBV7-6 and TRBJ2-1): GAGVSQSPRYKVTKRGQDVALRCDPISGHVSLYWYRQALGQGPEFLTYFNYEAQQDKSGLPNDRFSAERPEGSISTLTIQRTEQRDSAMYRCASSLARGPSGEQFFGPGTRLTVL.

CDR3 amino acids: CASSPGGGRREKLFF. CDR3 DNA sequence: TGTGCCAGCAGCCCCGGGGGGGGGCGGAGGGAAAAACTGTTTTTT. This sequence joins TRBV5-4 and TRBJ1-4; tentative D call: TRBD1 (6 bases). The germline V and J ends were trimmed by 4 bases and 8 bases, with 18 bases remaining between them. The germline gives CDR1 SGHNT, CDR2 YYREEE (reference sequence). The CDR3 extends over 15 amino acids.

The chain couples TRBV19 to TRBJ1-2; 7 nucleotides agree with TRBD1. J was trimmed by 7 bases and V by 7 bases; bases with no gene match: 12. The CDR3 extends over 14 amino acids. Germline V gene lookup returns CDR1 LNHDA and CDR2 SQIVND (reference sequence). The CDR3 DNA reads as TGTGCCAGTATTCCGACAGGGCGTTACGGTGGCTACACCTTC. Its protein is CASIPTGRYGGYTF.

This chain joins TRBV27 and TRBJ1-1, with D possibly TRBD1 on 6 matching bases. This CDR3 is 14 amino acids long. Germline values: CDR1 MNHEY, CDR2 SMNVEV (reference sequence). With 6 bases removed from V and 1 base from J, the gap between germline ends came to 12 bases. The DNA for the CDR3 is TGTGCCAGCAGCCCGGACAGTAGGAACACTGAAGCTTTCTTT. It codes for CASSPDSRNTEAFF.

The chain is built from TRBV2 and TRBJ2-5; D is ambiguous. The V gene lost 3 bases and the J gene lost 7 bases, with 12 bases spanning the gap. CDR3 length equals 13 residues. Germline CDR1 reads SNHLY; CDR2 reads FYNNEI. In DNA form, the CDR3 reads TGTGCCAGCAGTGATGATCCCCAGCCGACCCAGTACTTC. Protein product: CASSDDPQPTQYF.

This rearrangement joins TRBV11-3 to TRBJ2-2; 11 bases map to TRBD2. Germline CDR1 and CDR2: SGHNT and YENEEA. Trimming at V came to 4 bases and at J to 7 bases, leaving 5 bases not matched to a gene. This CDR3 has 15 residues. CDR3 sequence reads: CASSSGLAAHGELFF. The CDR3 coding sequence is TGTGCCAGCAGCTCGGGACTAGCGGCACACGGGGAGCTGTTTTTT. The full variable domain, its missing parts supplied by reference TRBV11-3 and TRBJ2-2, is EAGVVQSPRYKIIEKKQPVAFWCNPISGHNTLYWYLQNLGQGPELLIRYENEEAVDDSQLPKDRFSAERLKGVDSTLKIQPAELGDSAVYLCASSSGLAAHGELFFGEGSRLTVL.

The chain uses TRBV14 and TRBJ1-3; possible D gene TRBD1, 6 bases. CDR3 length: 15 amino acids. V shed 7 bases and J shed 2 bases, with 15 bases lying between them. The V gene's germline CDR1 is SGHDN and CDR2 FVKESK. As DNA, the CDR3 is TGTGCCAGCATGACGGGAGGGACAACTGGAAACACCATATATTTT. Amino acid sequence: CASMTGGTTGNTIYF.

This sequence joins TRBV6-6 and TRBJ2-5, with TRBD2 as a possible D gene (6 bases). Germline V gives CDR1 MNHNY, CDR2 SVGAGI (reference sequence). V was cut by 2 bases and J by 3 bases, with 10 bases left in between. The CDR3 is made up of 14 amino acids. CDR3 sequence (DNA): TGTGCCAGCAGTTACCCGGGACTTAAAGAGACCCAGTACTTC. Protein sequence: CASSYPGLKETQYF.

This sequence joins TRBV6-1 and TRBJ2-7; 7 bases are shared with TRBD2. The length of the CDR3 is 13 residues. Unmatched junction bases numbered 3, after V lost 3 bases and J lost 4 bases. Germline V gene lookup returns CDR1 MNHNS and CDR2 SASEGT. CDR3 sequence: CASSERERYEQYF. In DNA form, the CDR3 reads TGTGCCAGCAGTGAGCGGGAGAGGTACGAGCAGTACTTC.

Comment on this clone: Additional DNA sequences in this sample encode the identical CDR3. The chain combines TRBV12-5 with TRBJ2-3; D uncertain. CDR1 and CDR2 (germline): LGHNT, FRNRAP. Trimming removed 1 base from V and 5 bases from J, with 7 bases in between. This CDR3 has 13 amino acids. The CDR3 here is CASGLAGGDTQYF. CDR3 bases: TGTGCTAGTGGTTTGGCGGGTGGAGATACGCAGTATTTT. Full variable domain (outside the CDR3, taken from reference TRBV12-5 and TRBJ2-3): DARVTQTPRHKVTEMGQEVTMRCQPILGHNTVFWYRQTMMQGLELLAYFRNRAPLDDSGMPKDRFSAEMPDATLATLKIQPSEPRDSAVYFCASGLAGGDTQYFGPGTRLTVL.

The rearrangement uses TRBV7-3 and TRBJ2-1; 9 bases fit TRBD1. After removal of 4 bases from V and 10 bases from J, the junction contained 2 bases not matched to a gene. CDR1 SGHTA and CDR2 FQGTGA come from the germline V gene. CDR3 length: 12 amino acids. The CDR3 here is CASSYGTGEQFF. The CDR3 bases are TGTGCCAGCAGCTACGGGACAGGGGAGCAGTTCTTC.

The CDR3 sequence: CAWMPSGYEQYF. The DNA for the CDR3 is TGTGCCTGGATGCCAAGCGGCTACGAGCAGTACTTC. The rearrangement joins TRBV30 to TRBJ2-5; TRBD2 might be the D (5 bases). The end of the DNA fits TRBJ2-7 better, so the J call may be wrong. The CDR3 runs to 12 residues. CDR1 is GTSNPN, CDR2 SVGIG, per germline (reference sequence).

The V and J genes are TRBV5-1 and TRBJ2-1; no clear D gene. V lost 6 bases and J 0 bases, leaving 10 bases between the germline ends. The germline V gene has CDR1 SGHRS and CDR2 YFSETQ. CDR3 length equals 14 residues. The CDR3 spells CASTVGYSYNEQFF. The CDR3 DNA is TGCGCCAGCACCGTTGGGTACTCCTACAATGAGCAGTTCTTC.

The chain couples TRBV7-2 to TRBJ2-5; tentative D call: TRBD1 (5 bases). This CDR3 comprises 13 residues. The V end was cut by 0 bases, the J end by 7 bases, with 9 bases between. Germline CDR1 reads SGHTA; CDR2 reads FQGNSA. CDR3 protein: CASSLARAATQYF. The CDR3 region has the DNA TGTGCCAGCAGCTTAGCCAGGGCCGCGACCCAGTACTTC.

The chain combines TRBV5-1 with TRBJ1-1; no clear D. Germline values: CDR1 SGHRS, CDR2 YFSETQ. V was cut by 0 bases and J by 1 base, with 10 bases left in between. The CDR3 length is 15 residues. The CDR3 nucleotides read TGCGCCAGCAGCTTGGCTCCTCAAGGGAACACTGAAGCTTTCTTT. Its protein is CASSLAPQGNTEAFF.